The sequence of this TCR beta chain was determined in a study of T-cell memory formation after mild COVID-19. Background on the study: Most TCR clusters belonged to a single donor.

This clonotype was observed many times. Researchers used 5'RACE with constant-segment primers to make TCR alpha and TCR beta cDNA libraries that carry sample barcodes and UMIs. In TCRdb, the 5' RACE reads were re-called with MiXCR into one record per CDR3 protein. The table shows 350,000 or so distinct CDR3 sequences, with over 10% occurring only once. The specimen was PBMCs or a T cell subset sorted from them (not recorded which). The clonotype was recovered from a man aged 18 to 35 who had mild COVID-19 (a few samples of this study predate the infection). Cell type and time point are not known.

The CDR3, as DNA: TGCAGTGCTAGAACTAGCGGCGGATCCTACGAGCAGTACTTC. Encoded protein: CSARTSGGSYEQYF. The rearrangement links TRBV20-1 to TRBJ2-7; 8 positions agree with TRBD2. J gave up 1 base and V 2 bases, and 4 bases lay outside the gene matches. The V gene's germline CDR1 is DFQATT and CDR2 SNEGSKA (reference sequence). This CDR3 region has 14 residues.